This TCR beta chain was sequenced during a study of shared clonotypes between healthy human individuals. On the study more broadly: Aged 18 to 49, the donors were a couple of women and three men.

CDR1 SNHLY and CDR2 FYNNEI come from the germline V gene. The CDR3 is 14 amino acids. Trimming cost V 7 bases and J 0 bases, with 10 bases left between them. Each of the donors was a healthy adult who was HIV-negative and had not had a recent acute infection or vaccination. Study results and limitations: A small donor pool kept down the genetic and exposure-history diversity that was represented.

It was on ten immunoSEQ deep assay plates that unsorted PBMC DNA was sequenced. Profiled with immunoSEQ multiplex PCR; TCRdb holds only in-frame clones, not every one. The profile shows about 470,000 clones, more than 75% of them singletons. Notes on this clone: Its specificity is not known.

The rearrangement uses TRBV2 and TRBJ1-5; D remains ambiguous. Specimen: PBMCs. This clonotype originated in a woman aged 40 to 50 in good health. Some clones in this sample may be carry-over from other donors' samples. The CDR3 loop reads CASTLDDSNQPQHF. CDR3 coding DNA: TGTGCCAGCACCCTGGACGATAGCAATCAGCCCCAGCATTTT. The full variable domain, rest sourced from reference TRBV2 and TRBJ1-5, is EPEVTQTPSHQVTQMGQEVILRCVPISNHLYFYWYRQILGQKVEFLVSFYNNEISEKSEIFDDQFSVERPDGSNFTLKIRSTKLEDSAMYFCASTLDDSNQPQHFGDGTRLSIL.